These T cell receptor beta chains were read from a single sample in a study of blood T cell repertoires in COVID-19. Here immunoSEQ multiplex PCR was the method, and the copy in TCRdb shows in-frame clones only, minus some. The sample holds about 180,000 clones, more than 75% seen once. The sample was peripheral blood. Receptors originate from a man aged 55 to 70 with COVID-19, enrolled during active disease. The CDR3 runs from the conserved cysteine through the conserved F or W. Each record gives: clone size, D gene, J gene, V gene, CDR3 DNA, CDR3 protein. A D gene is named only where the DNA matches it firmly. Size tells how often a clone was seen (once, few, many) or the class of an expanded clone, and some rows leave it out.

clone_size: NA
d_call: TRBD1
j_call: TRBJ1-1
v_call: TRBV5-1
cdr3_nt: TGCGCCAGCAGCTTGGAGGGACAGCGAAGTGGCACTGAAGCTTTCTTT
cdr3_aa: CASSLEGQRSGTEAFF

clone_size: NA
d_call: NA
j_call: TRBJ2-1
v_call: TRBV7-9
cdr3_nt: TGTGCCAGCAGCTTACCGGGGGAGTCCTACAATGAGCAGTTCTTC
cdr3_aa: CASSLPGESYNEQFF

clone_size: NA
d_call: TRBD2
j_call: TRBJ2-1
v_call: TRBV7-8
cdr3_nt: TGTGCCAGCTCCTCCCGGGGGGATTATACAAATGAGCAGTTCTTC
cdr3_aa: CASSSRGDYTNEQFF

clone_size: NA
d_call: NA
j_call: TRBJ1-6
v_call: TRBV28
cdr3_nt: TGTGCCAGCAGTTTATTAGGGGGAAATAATTCACCCCTCCACTTT
cdr3_aa: CASSLLGGNNSPLHF

clone_size: NA
d_call: TRBD2
j_call: TRBJ2-1
v_call: TRBV4-3
cdr3_nt: TGCGCCAGCAGCCAAGGGGGGAGCGGGAGTAATGAGCAGTTCTTC
cdr3_aa: CASSQGGSGSNEQFF

clone_size: NA
d_call: TRBD1
j_call: TRBJ1-4
v_call: TRBV7-9
cdr3_nt: TGTGCCAGCAGCTCGCAGACAGGGTGGGAACTGTTTTTT
cdr3_aa: CASSSQTGWELFF

clone_size: NA
d_call: NA
j_call: TRBJ1-1
v_call: TRBV7-9
cdr3_nt: TGTGCCAGCAGCTTGCGGACTGAAGCTTTCTTT
cdr3_aa: CASSLRTEAFF

clone_size: NA
d_call: NA
j_call: TRBJ1-1
v_call: TRBV3-1/TRBV3-2
cdr3_nt: TGTGCCAGCAGCCAAGAAGGTCTGCGGAGACAGACGATCTTT
cdr3_aa: CASSQEGLRRQTIF

clone_size: few
d_call: TRBD1
j_call: TRBJ2-7
v_call: TRBV7-2
cdr3_nt: TGTGCCAGCAGCTTATGGTCCCCCGGGACAGGGGTAAGCGAGCAGTACTTC
cdr3_aa: CASSLWSPGTGVSEQYF

clone_size: NA
d_call: NA
j_call: TRBJ1-1
v_call: TRBV7-2
cdr3_nt: TGTGCCAGCAGCCAAACACAGGTAGAAGCTTTCTTT
cdr3_aa: CASSQTQVEAFF

clone_size: NA
d_call: TRBD1
j_call: TRBJ1-1
v_call: TRBV18
cdr3_nt: TGTGCCAGCTACGCGACAGGGCCTAACACTGAAGCTTTCTTT
cdr3_aa: CASYATGPNTEAFF

clone_size: NA
d_call: TRBD1
j_call: TRBJ1-4
v_call: TRBV19
cdr3_nt: TGTGCCAGTAGTAGCGAGACAGGGACAAATGAAAAACTGTTTTTT
cdr3_aa: CASSSETGTNEKLFF

clone_size: NA
d_call: TRBD1
j_call: TRBJ1-6
v_call: TRBV9
cdr3_nt: TGTGCCAGCAGCGCCGGGACAGGCAATAATTCACCCCTCCACTTT
cdr3_aa: CASSAGTGNNSPLHF

clone_size: few
d_call: NA
j_call: TRBJ2-5
v_call: TRBV9
cdr3_nt: TGTGCCAGCAGCCAGGATCCCGAGGGCCAACAGACCCAGTACTTC
cdr3_aa: CASSQDPEGQQTQYF

clone_size: NA
d_call: NA
j_call: TRBJ1-3
v_call: TRBV12-5
cdr3_nt: TGTGCTAGTGGTTTGAATGAGGGAGTCCATTTTGGAAACACCATATATTTT
cdr3_aa: CASGLNEGVHFGNTIYF

clone_size: NA
d_call: TRBD1
j_call: TRBJ1-3
v_call: TRBV7-3
cdr3_nt: TGTGCCAGGGAAAAGTGGGGACAGGGAGGAAACACCATATATTTT
cdr3_aa: CAREKWGQGGNTIYF

clone_size: NA
d_call: TRBD2
j_call: TRBJ2-7
v_call: TRBV5-1
cdr3_nt: TGCGCCAGCAGCTTTATCGGGGGGGATGAGCAGTACTTC
cdr3_aa: CASSFIGGDEQYF

clone_size: NA
d_call: NA
j_call: TRBJ2-3
v_call: TRBV5-6
cdr3_nt: TGTGCCAGCAGCAATCCCTGGGCCCCGTTCCGGTCCCTCACAGATACGCAGTATTTT
cdr3_aa: CASSNPWAPFRSLTDTQYF

clone_size: once
d_call: NA
j_call: TRBJ1-3
v_call: TRBV15
cdr3_nt: TGTGCCACCAGAAACCCCACAGGGCGCTCTGGAAACACCATATATTTT
cdr3_aa: CATRNPTGRSGNTIYF